The source of this T cell receptor (beta chain) is a study of blood T cell repertoires in COVID-19. Sequenced by immunoSEQ multiplex PCR; TCRdb stores in-frame clones only, minus some. The sample includes a few hundred thousand clones, about 86% of them seen just once. The germline V gene encodes CDR1 SGHDT and CDR2 YYEEEE. The CDR3 consists of 13 residues. J gave up 11 bases and V 4 bases, and 11 bases lay outside the gene matches. The receptor was isolated from a woman aged 45-65 years who had recovered from COVID-19. The chain uses TRBV5-6 and TRBJ1-2; 7 positions match TRBD1. The specimen sequenced was PBMCs or T cells enriched from blood (not recorded which). The CDR3, as DNA: TGTGCCAGCAGCCCCGACAGGGAGCCCCGGTACACCTTC. Encoded protein: CASSPDREPRYTF.